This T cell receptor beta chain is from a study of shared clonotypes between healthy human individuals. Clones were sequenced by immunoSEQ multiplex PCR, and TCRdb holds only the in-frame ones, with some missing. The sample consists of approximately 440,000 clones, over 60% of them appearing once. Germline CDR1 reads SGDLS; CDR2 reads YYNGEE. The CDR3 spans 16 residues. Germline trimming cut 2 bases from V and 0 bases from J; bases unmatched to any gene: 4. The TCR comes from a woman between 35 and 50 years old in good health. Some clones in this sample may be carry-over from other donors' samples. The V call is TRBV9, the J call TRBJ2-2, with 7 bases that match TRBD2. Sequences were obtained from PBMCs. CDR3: CASSVSGTTNTGELFF. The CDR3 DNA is TGTGCCAGCAGCGTTTCCGGGACTACGAACACCGGGGAGCTGTTTTTT.